This T cell receptor beta chain was sequenced in a study of shared clonotypes between healthy human individuals. Once extracted for a subset, genomic DNA was divided evenly among several immunoSEQ plates. Profiling relied on immunoSEQ multiplex PCR, and the TCRdb table lists in-frame clones only, not all of them. Of millions of clones listed, around nine tenths are singletons. The sequenced material came from naive CD4+ T cells sorted from blood. Subset of the sample: CD45RA+ positively selected. The source is a man between 18 and 35 years old in good health.

The CDR3 is CASSYPTGFLNTEAFF. Here the CDR3 DNA reads TGTGCCAGCAGTTACCCGACAGGTTTCCTGAACACTGAAGCTTTCTTT. V is TRBV6-6 and J is TRBJ1-1, with D possibly being TRBD1 (6 bases). The CDR3 contains 16 residues. Trimming left V 2 bases short and J 0 bases short, with 13 bases between. Germline loops: CDR1 MNHNY, CDR2 SVGAGI (reference sequence).